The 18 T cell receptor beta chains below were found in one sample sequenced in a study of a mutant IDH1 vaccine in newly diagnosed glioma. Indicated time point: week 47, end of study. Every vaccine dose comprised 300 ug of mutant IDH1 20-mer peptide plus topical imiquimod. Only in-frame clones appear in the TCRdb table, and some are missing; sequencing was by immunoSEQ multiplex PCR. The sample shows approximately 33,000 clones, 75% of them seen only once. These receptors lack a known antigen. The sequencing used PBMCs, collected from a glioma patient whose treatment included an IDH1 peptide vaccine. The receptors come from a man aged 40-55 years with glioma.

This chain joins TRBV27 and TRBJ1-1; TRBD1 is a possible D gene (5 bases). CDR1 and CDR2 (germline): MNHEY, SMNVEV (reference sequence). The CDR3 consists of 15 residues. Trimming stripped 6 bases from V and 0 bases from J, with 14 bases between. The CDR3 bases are TGTGCCAGCAGACTTTTCGGGGGGATGAACACTGAAGCTTTCTTT. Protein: CASRLFGGMNTEAFF.

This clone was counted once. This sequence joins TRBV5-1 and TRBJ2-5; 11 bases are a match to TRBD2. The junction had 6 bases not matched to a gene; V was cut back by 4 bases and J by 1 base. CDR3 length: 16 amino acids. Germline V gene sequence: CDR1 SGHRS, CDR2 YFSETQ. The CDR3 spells CASSPGTSGGQETQYF. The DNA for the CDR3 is TGCGCCAGCAGCCCAGGGACTAGCGGCGGCCAAGAGACCCAGTACTTC.

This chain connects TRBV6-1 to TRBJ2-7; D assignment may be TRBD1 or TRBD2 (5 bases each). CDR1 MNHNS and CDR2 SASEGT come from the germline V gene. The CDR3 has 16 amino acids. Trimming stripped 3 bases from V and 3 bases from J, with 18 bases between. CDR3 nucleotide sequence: TGTGCCAGCAGTGATTTGGGGTCGGGGCCAGACTACGAGCAGTACTTC. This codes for CASSDLGSGPDYEQYF.

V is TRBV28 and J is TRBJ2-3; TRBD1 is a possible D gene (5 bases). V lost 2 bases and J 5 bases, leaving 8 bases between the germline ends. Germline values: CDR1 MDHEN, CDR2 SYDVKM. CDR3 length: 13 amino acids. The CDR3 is CASSLPGQDTQYF. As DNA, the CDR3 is TGTGCCAGCAGTTTACCCGGACAAGATACGCAGTATTTT.

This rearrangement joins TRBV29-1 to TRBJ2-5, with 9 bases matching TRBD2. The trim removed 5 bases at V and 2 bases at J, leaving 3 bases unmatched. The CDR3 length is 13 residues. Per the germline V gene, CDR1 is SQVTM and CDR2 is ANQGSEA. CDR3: CSVMAGGQETQYF. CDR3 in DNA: TGCAGCGTTATGGCGGGAGGGCAAGAGACCCAGTACTTC.

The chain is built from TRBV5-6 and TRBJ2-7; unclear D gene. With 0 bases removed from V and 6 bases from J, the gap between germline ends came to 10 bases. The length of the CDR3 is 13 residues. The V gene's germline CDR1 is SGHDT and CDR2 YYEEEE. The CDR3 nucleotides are TGTGCCAGCAGCTTGGCAGGTGTAGGCGAGCAGTACGTC. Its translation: CASSLAGVGEQYV.

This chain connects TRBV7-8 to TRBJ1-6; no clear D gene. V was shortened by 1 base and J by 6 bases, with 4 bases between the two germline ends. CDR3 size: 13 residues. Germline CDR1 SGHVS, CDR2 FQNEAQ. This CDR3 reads CASSLGSNSPLHF. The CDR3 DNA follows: TGTGCCAGCAGCTTAGGTAGTAATTCACCCCTCCACTTT.

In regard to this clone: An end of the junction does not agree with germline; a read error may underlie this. The CDR3 bases are TGTGCCAGTAGTATAACGGATGAAAGCATTCAGCCCCAGCATTTT. Protein: CASSITDESIQPQHF. V gene TRBV19 combines with J gene TRBJ1-5; the D is unclear. The CDR3 contains 15 residues. CDR1 and CDR2 from the germline V gene are LNHDA and SQIVND (reference sequence). Complete variable domain (other parts from reference TRBV19 and TRBJ1-5): DGGITQSPKYLFRKEGQNVTLSCEQNLNHDAMYWYRQDPGQGLRLIYYSQIVNDFQKGDIAEGYSVSREKKESFPLTVTSAQKNPTAFYLCASSITDESIQPQHFGDGTRLSIL.

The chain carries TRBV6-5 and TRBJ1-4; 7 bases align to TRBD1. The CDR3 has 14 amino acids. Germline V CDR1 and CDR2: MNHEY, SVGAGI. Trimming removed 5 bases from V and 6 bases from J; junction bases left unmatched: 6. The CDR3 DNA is TGTGCCAGCAGTCCAACAGGGGTCCATGAAAAACTGTTTTTT. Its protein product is CASSPTGVHEKLFF.

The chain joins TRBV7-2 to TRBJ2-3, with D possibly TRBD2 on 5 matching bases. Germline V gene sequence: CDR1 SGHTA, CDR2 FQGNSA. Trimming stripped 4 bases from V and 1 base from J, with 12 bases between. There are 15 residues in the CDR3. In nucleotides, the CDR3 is TGTGCCAGCAGCTCTGGATCGAGGGGCACAGATACGCAGTATTTT. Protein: CASSSGSRGTDTQYF.

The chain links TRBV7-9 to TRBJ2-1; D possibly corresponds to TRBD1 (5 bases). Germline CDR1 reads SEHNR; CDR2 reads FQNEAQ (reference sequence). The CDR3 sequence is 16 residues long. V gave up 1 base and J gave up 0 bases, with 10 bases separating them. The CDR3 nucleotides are TGTGCCAGCAGCTTAGGGGGCAGGGTCTCCTACAATGAGCAGTTCTTC. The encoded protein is CASSLGGRVSYNEQFF.

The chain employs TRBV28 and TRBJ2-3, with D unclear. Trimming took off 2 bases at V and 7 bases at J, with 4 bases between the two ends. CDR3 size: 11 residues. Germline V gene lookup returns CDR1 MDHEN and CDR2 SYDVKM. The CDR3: CASSLGYTQYF. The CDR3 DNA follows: TGTGCCAGCAGTTTAGGGTATACGCAGTATTTT. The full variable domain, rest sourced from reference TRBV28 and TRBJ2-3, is DVKVTQSSRYLVKRTGEKVFLECVQDMDHENMFWYRQDPGLGLRLIYFSYDVKMKEKGDIPEGYSVSREKKERFSLILESASTNQTSMYLCASSLGYTQYFGPGTRLTVL.

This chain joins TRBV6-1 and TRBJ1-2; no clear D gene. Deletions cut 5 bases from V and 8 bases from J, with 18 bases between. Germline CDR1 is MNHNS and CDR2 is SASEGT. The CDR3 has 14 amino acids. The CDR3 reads CASSPSGSSVGYTF. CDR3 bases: TGTGCCAGCAGTCCTTCGGGATCCAGCGTAGGCTACACCTTC.

CDR3 in DNA: TGTGCCAGCAGCTTGGATCTTAGAAACACCGGGGAGCTGTTTTTT. It is translated as CASSLDLRNTGELFF. This chain uses TRBV5-6 with TRBJ2-2; no clear D gene. Germline-derived CDR1 and CDR2 are SGHDT and YYEEEE. The CDR3 extends over 15 amino acids. The ends were cut back, 0 bases at V and 2 bases at J, with 8 bases in the middle.

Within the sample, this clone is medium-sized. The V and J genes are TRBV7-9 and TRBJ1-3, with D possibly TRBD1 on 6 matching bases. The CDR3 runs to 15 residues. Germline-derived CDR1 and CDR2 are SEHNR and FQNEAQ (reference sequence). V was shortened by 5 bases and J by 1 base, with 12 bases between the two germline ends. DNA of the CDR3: TGTGCCAGCAGCCCAAGCACAGGGTCTGGAAACACCATATATTTT. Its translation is CASSPSTGSGNTIYF.

The CDR3 sequence is CASSLGGGPQETQYF. The DNA for the CDR3 is TGTGCCAGCAGCCTCGGTGGGGGGCCGCAAGAGACCCAGTACTTC. This chain connects TRBV5-5 to TRBJ2-5; D could derive from TRBD1 or TRBD2 (6 bases each). The CDR3 totals 15 residues. Per the germline V gene, CDR1 is SGHKS and CDR2 is YYEKEE (reference sequence). V lost 4 bases, J lost 2 bases, and 15 bases lay in between.

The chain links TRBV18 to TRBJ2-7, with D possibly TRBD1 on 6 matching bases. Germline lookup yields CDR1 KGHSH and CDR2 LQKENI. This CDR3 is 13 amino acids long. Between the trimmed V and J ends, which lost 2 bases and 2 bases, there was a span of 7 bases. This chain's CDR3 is CASSPTGTYEQYV. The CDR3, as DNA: TGTGCCAGCTCACCAACAGGGACCTACGAGCAGTACGTC.

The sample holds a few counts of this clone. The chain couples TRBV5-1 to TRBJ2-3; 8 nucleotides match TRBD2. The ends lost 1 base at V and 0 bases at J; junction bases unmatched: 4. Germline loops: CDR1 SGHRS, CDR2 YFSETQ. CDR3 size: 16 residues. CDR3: CASSLSVAGSTDTQYF. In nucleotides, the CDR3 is TGCGCCAGCAGCTTGTCCGTAGCGGGGAGCACAGATACGCAGTATTTT.